Listed here are 8 T cell receptor beta chains from one sample, sequenced in a study of T cell responses to AZD1222 COVID-19 vaccine. Clones were sequenced by immunoSEQ multiplex PCR, and TCRdb holds only the in-frame ones, with some missing. The sample gives 110,000 to 150,000 clones, 93% of which show up once; about 5.1% is in the top ten. Source: peripheral blood, taken on day 0 of AZD1222 vaccination. The origin of the receptors is an adult in good health.

In this sample, this clone turned up once. The J gene is TRBJ2-1, the V gene TRBV3-1 (or the pseudogene TRBV3-2); 8 nucleotides align to TRBD2. This CDR3 has 17 residues. V gave up 0 bases and J gave up 7 bases; unmatched junction bases: 11. The germline gives CDR1 LGHDT, CDR2 YNNKEL (reference sequence). CDR3 bases: TGTGCCAGCAGCCAAGATACGATCAGCGGGAGCTATAATGAGCAGTTCTTC. Encoded protein: CASSQDTISGSYNEQFF.

The chain uses TRBV5-4 and TRBJ1-1, with D uncertain. With 0 bases removed from V and 5 bases from J, the gap between germline ends came to 8 bases. Looked up from germline, CDR1 is SGHNT and CDR2 is YYREEE (reference sequence). This CDR3 comprises 13 residues. The CDR3 loop reads CASSLAGRTEAFF. The CDR3 nucleotides read TGTGCCAGCAGCTTGGCAGGCAGGACTGAAGCTTTCTTT.

V and J are TRBV3-1 (or the pseudogene TRBV3-2) and TRBJ2-7; the match to TRBD1 covers 8 bases. The V and J ends lost 4 bases and 4 bases, in that order; junction bases with no gene match: 9. In germline, CDR1 is LGHDT, CDR2 YNNKEL (reference sequence). The CDR3 length is 15 residues. CDR3 region: CASSRIQGEGYEQYF. For the CDR3, the DNA is TGTGCCAGCAGCCGCATACAGGGGGAAGGTTACGAGCAGTACTTC.

This sequence joins TRBV7-9 and TRBJ2-7; TRBD1 is a possible D gene (5 bases). The CDR3 is 13 residues long. With 0 bases removed from V and 6 bases from J, the gap between germline ends came to 9 bases. CDR1 SEHNR and CDR2 FQNEAQ come from the germline V gene (reference sequence). The CDR3 DNA reads as TGTGCCAGCAGCTTAGCCAGGGTCTCCGAGCAGTACTTC. Protein sequence: CASSLARVSEQYF.

V and J are TRBV9 and TRBJ2-7; perhaps D is TRBD1 or TRBD2 (5 bases each). Trimming cost V 3 bases and J 0 bases, with 13 bases left between them. In germline, CDR1 is SGDLS, CDR2 YYNGEE. CDR3 size: 15 residues. CDR3 sequence reads: CASSASGPRSYEQYF. The CDR3 DNA reads TGTGCCAGCAGCGCCTCGGGACCACGCTCCTACGAGCAGTACTTC.

The J gene is TRBJ2-7, the V gene TRBV29-1, with TRBD1 as a possible D gene (5 bases). Germline V lookup: CDR1 SQVTM, CDR2 ANQGSEA. The V and J ends lost 2 bases and 7 bases respectively, with 9 bases between them. The CDR3 runs 11 residues. For the CDR3, the DNA is TGCAGCGTTGAAACAGGTGGAGAGCAGTACTTC. Encoded protein: CSVETGGEQYF.

This clone has more than one count but fewer than ten. The rearrangement joins TRBV7-9 to TRBJ1-2, with 10 bases that match TRBD1. The CDR3 length is 13 residues. From germline, CDR1 is SEHNR and CDR2 FQNEAQ (reference sequence). The junction had 6 bases not matched to a gene; V was cut back by 7 bases and J by 7 bases. The CDR3 region is CASNPTGGFGYTF. CDR3 bases: TGTGCCAGCAACCCGACAGGGGGCTTTGGCTACACCTTC.

This sequence joins TRBV5-1 and TRBJ1-6; perhaps TRBD1 as D (5 bases). CDR1 is SGHRS, CDR2 YFSETQ, per germline. Trimming cost V 3 bases and J 7 bases, with 14 bases left between them. This CDR3 is built from 15 residues. CDR3 protein: CASSYSGGGNSPLHF. The CDR3 nucleotides are TGCGCCAGCAGCTACAGCGGTGGGGGGAATTCACCCCTCCACTTT.